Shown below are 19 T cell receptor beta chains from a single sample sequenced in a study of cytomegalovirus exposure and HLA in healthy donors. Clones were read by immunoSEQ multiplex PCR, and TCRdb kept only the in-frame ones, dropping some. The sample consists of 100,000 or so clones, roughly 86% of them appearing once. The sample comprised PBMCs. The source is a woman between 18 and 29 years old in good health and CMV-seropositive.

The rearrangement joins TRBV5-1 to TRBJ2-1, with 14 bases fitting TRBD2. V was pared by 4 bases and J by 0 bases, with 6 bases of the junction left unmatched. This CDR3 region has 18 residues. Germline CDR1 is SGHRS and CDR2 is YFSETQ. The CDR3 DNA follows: TGCGCCAGCAGCGGAGGACTAGCGGGGGGTTTCTCCTACAATGAGCAGTTCTTC. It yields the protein CASSGGLAGGFSYNEQFF.

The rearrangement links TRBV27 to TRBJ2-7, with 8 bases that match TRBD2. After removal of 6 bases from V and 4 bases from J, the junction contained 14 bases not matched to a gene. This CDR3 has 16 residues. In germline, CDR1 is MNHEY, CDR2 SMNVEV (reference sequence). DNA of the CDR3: TGTGCCAGCAGCCGCTTAGGGGCGGGGGGTTTGTACGAGCAGTACTTC. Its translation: CASSRLGAGGLYEQYF.

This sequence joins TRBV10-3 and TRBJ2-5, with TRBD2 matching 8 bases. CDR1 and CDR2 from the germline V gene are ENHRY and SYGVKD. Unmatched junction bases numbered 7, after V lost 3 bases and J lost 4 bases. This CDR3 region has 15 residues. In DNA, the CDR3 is TGTGCCATCAGTGACGGACTAGCCTCCTCAGAGACCCAGTACTTC. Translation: CAISDGLASSETQYF.

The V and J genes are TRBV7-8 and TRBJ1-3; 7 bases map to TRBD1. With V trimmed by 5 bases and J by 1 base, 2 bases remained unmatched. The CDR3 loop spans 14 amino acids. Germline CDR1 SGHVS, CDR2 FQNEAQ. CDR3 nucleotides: TGTGCCAGCAGCCCGACAGGGTCTGGAAACACCATATATTTT. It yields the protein CASSPTGSGNTIYF. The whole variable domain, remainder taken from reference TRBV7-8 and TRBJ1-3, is GAGVSQSPRYKVAKRGQDVALRCDPISGHVSLFWYQQALGQGPEFLTYFQNEAQLDKSGLPSDRFFAERPEGSVSTLKIQRTQQEDSAVYLCASSPTGSGNTIYFGEGSWLTVV.

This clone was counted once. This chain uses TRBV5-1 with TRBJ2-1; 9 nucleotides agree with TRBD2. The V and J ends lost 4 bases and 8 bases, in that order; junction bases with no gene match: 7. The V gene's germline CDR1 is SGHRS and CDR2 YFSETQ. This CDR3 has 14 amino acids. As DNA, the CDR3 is TGCGCCAGCAGCGCCGGGACTAGCCTTCATGAGCAGTTCTTC. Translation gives CASSAGTSLHEQFF.

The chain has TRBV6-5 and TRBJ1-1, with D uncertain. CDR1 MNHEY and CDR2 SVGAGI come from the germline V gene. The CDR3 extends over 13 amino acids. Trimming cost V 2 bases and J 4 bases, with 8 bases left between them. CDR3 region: CASSYKRSTEAFF. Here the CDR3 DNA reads TGTGCCAGCAGTTACAAGCGAAGCACTGAAGCTTTCTTT.

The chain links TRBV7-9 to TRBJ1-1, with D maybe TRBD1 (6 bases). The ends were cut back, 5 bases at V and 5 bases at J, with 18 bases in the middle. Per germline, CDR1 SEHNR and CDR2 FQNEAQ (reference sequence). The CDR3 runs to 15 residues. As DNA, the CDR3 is TGTGCCAGCAGCCGTTCTGCTGGGGGGGCGACTGAAGCTTTCTTT. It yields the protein CASSRSAGGATEAFF.

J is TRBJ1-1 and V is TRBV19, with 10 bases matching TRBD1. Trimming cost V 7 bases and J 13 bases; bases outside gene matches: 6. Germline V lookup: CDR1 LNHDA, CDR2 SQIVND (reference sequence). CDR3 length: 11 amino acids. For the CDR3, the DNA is TGTGCCAGTACTTGGGACAGGGGAGGTTTCTTT. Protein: CASTWDRGGFF.

The CDR3 coding sequence is TGTGCCAGCAGCTTATGGACAGCTAATGAAAAACTGTTTTTT. Residues: CASSLWTANEKLFF. The rearrangement joins TRBV11-2 to TRBJ1-4; D is possibly TRBD1 (6 bases). Looked up from germline, CDR1 is SGHAT and CDR2 is FQNNGV. The CDR3 has 14 residues. V was shortened by 2 bases and J by 3 bases, with 7 bases between the two germline ends.

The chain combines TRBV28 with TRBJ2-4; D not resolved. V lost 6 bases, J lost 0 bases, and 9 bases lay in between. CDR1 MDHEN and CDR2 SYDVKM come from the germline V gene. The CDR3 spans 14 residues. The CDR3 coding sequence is TGTGCCAGCAGCGAACTTCTAGCCAAAAACATTCAGTACTTC. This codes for CASSELLAKNIQYF.

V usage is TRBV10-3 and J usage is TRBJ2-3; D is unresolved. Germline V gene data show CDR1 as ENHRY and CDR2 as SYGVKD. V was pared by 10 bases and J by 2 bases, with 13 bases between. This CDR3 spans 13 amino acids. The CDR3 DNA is TGTGCCAGGGCCTCTGGTGCCACAGATACGCAGTATTTT. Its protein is CARASGATDTQYF.

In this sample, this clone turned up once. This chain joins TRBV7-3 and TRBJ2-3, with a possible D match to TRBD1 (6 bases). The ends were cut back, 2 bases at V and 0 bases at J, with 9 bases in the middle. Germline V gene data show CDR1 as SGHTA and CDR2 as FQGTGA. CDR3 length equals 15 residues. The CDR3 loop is CASSLAGASTDTQYF. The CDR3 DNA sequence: TGTGCCAGCAGCTTAGCAGGGGCTAGCACAGATACGCAGTATTTT.

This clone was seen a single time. The CDR3 sequence: CASSRDRAGSYGYTF. CDR3 nucleotides: TGTGCCAGCAGCCGTGACAGGGCGGGTAGCTATGGCTACACCTTC. V gene TRBV7-8 combines with J gene TRBJ1-2; TRBD1 matches 7 bases. The CDR3 covers 15 residues. Germline assignment: CDR1 SGHVS and CDR2 FQNEAQ. Trimming removed 5 bases from V and 4 bases from J; junction bases left unmatched: 10.

The DNA of the CDR3 is TGCGCCAGCAGCCATTGGGCCGACAGGGAACTGAACTACGAGCAGTACTTC. The encoded protein is CASSHWADRELNYEQYF. The gene calls are TRBV4-1 and TRBJ2-7; 7 nucleotides match TRBD1. Germline loops: CDR1 MGHRA, CDR2 YSYEKL. V shed 3 bases, J shed 3 bases, and the junction held 14 bases outside the gene matches. The length of the CDR3 is 17 residues.

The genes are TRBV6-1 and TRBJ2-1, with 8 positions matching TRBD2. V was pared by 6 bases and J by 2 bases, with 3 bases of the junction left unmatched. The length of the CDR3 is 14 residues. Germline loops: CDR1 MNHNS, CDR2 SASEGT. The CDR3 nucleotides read TGTGCCAGCAGAGGGACTAGGGCCTACAATGAGCAGTTCTTC. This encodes CASRGTRAYNEQFF.

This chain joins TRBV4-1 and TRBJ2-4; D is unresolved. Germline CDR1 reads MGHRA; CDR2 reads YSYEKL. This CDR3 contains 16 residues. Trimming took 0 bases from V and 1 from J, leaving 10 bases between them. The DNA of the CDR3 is TGCGCCAGCAGCCAAGAAGAAGCCCGGGCCAAAAACATTCAGTACTTC. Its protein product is CASSQEEARAKNIQYF.

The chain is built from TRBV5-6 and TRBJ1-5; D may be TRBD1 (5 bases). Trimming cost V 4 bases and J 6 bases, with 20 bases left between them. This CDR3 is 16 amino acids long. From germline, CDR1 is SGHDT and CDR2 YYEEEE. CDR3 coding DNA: TGTGCCAGCAGCGGTTACAGGCAGGGAGGAGGTCAGCCCCAGCATTTT. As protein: CASSGYRQGGGQPQHF.

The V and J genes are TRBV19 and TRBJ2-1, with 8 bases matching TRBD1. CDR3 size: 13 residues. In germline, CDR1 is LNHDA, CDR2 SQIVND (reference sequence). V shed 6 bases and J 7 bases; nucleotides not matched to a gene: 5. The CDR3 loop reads CASSPGGWNEQFF. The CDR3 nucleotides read TGTGCCAGTAGCCCAGGGGGCTGGAATGAGCAGTTCTTC.

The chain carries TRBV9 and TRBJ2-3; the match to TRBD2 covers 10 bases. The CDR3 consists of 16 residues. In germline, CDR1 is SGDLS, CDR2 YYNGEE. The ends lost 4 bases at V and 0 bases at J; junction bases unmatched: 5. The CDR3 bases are TGTGCCAGCAGCAGATTAGCGGGGGGAAGCACAGATACGCAGTATTTT. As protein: CASSRLAGGSTDTQYF.